Sequencing of this T cell receptor beta chain was carried out in a study of blood T cell repertoires in COVID-19. Turning to the study itself: COVID-19 samples, acute and convalescent, were from the United States, Italy and Spain. T cells, B-cell-depleted T cells, or PBMCs supplied cDNA or gDNA.

Under the authors' procedure: From reference gene primer amplification, estimates of nucleated cell counts were derived. The repertoire was sequenced with immunoSEQ multiplex PCR; TCRdb's copy has only in-frame clones and lacks some. V and J calls and clone size are copied from that table; D and trimming were computed from the DNA. The table shows approximately 65,000 clones, with approximately 78% occurring only once. This clone has only a few counts. The source of this sequence is an elderly man with acute or convalescent COVID-19. Sequencing input: peripheral blood.

CDR3 protein: CASSLDSPEQYF. Written as DNA, the CDR3 is TGTGCCAGCAGCCTGGACAGTCCTGAGCAGTACTTC. The chain is built from TRBV5-4 and TRBJ2-7; D might be TRBD1 (6 bases). The CDR3 is 12 amino acids. Germline lookup yields CDR1 SGHNT and CDR2 YYREEE (reference sequence). V was clipped by 4 bases and J by 7 bases, with 12 bases between them.